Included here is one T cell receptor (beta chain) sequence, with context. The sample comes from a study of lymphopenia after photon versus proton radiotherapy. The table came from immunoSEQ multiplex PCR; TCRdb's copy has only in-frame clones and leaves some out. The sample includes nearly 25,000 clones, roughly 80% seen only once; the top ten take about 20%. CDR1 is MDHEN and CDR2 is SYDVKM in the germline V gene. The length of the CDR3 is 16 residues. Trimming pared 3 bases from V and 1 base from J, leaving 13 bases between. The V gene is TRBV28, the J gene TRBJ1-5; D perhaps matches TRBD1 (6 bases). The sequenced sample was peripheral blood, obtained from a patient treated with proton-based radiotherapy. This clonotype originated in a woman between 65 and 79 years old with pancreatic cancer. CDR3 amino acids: CASSFSGGLSNQPQHF. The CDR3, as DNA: TGTGCCAGCAGTTTTTCGGGGGGCTTAAGCAATCAGCCCCAGCATTTT.